The 17 T cell receptor beta chains presented below share a single source sample, sequenced in a study of blood T cells in healthy people across ages (dated by TCRdb to the mid-2010s). Library preparation employed 5' RACE. A second PCR of about 7 to 12 cycles was run with a J-beta primer mix and a sample-barcoded 5' primer. Using fastp at Q25 and MiXCR, TCRdb reprocessed the public reads and kept productive beta chains. Identical CDR3 proteins give one entry, which carries the most common genes and DNA. A total of approximately 1,700,000 distinct CDR3 sequences appear in this sample, more than 35% of them only once. The ten largest clones represent about 23% of the sample. What was sequenced was blood. Receptors originate from a human donor in good health.

The CDR3 here is CASSLDARVVPDTQYF. CDR3 nucleotides: TGCGCCAGCAGCTTGGATGCCAGGGTCGTCCCAGATACGCAGTATTTT. This chain links TRBV5-1 with TRBJ2-3, with a tentative D call TRBD1 (5 bases). Germline V gene lookup returns CDR1 SGHRS and CDR2 YFSETQ. Trimming took off 0 bases at V and 4 bases at J, with 15 bases between the two ends. The length of the CDR3 is 16 residues.

DNA for the CDR3: TGTGCCACCAGCTTCCGACTAGCGGGGGCTTTAAATGAGCAGTTCTTC. Translating gives CATSFRLAGALNEQFF. The chain couples TRBV15 to TRBJ2-1; 12 bases are a match to TRBD2. The junction had 9 bases not matched to a gene; V was cut back by 5 bases and J by 7 bases. In germline, CDR1 is LNHNV, CDR2 YYDKDF (reference sequence). The CDR3 has 16 residues.

The chain joins TRBV12-3 or TRBV12-4 to TRBJ2-3, with a possible D match to TRBD2 (6 bases). V shed 5 bases and J shed 7 bases, with 13 bases lying between them. The CDR3 runs 13 residues. CDR3 DNA sequence: TGTGCCAGCAGTCCGGACTACTTCCATACGCAGTATTTT. Translation gives CASSPDYFHTQYF.

This clonotype turned up a few times. The J gene is TRBJ1-2, the V gene TRBV24-1, with no clear D. Trimming left V 1 base short and J 8 bases short, with 7 bases between. The germline V gene has CDR1 KGHDR and CDR2 SFDVKD. This CDR3 has 12 residues. CDR3 region: CATSDFGGGYTF. DNA of the CDR3: TGTGCCACCAGTGATTTCGGCGGAGGCTACACCTTC.

The chain links TRBV4-1 to TRBJ2-7; 8 bases match TRBD2. Trimming removed 4 bases from V and 3 bases from J; junction bases left unmatched: 8. From germline, CDR1 is MGHRA and CDR2 YSYEKL. CDR3 length: 15 residues. CDR3: CASSPAGGLNYEQYF. In DNA, the CDR3 is TGCGCCAGCAGCCCGGCGGGGGGACTGAACTACGAGCAGTACTTC.

This clonotype was recorded only once. The V call is TRBV7-2, the J call TRBJ1-1; no firm D call. The CDR3 has 14 residues. V lost 5 bases to trimming and J lost 5 bases, with 15 bases between them. CDR1 and CDR2 from the germline V gene are SGHTA and FQGNSA. The CDR3 here is CASSPAGGFTEAFF. The CDR3 bases are TGTGCCAGCAGCCCGGCGGGTGGGTTTACTGAAGCTTTCTTT.

V and J are TRBV7-8 and TRBJ1-1; TRBD1 matches at 9 bases. This CDR3 has 13 residues. Germline-derived CDR1 and CDR2 are SGHVS and FQNEAQ. The J segment lost 10 bases and the V segment lost 7 bases, leaving 10 bases of the junction unmatched. CDR3 DNA sequence: TGTGCCAGCAACTTCCACAGGGGGCAGGGAGCTTTCTTT. This gives the protein CASNFHRGQGAFF.

The chain is built from TRBV20-1 and TRBJ2-3; 12 nucleotides line up with TRBD2. V shed 7 bases and J 6 bases; nucleotides not matched to a gene: 2. The CDR3 spans 12 residues. Germline CDR1 reads DFQATT; CDR2 reads SNEGSKA (reference sequence). The CDR3 region is CSVGLAGDTQYF. The DNA of the CDR3 is TGCAGTGTCGGACTAGCGGGGGATACGCAGTATTTT.

The chain has TRBV11-2 and TRBJ2-1, with a weak D call TRBD2 (6 bases). Trimming left V 8 bases short and J 6 bases short, with 14 bases between. The CDR3 has 13 amino acids. CDR1 SGHAT and CDR2 FQNNGV come from the germline V gene. DNA for the CDR3: TGTGCCAGCTGCCGGGACTTATCCAATGAGCAGTTCTTC. This sequence encodes CASCRDLSNEQFF.

The rearrangement uses TRBV6-2 or TRBV6-3 and TRBJ2-1; the D gene could be TRBD1 or TRBD2 (5 bases each). From germline, CDR1 is MNHEY and CDR2 SVGEGT. CDR3 size: 16 residues. V was clipped by 0 bases and J by 8 bases, with 17 bases between them. DNA of the CDR3: TGTGCCAGCAGTTACTCTGGGGCAGGAGGAAGTCATGAGCAGTTCTTC. Encoded protein: CASSYSGAGGSHEQFF.

V and J are TRBV24-1 and TRBJ2-5; possible D gene TRBD2, 5 bases. The CDR3 has 15 residues. Germline CDR1 is KGHDR and CDR2 is SFDVKD. The V gene lost 4 bases and the J gene lost 3 bases, with 14 bases spanning the gap. The CDR3 spells CATSDPLLEKETQYF. The CDR3 coding sequence is TGTGCCACCAGTGACCCTCTACTAGAGAAAGAGACCCAGTACTTC.

Concerning this clonotype: One end of the junction fails to match germline, which may point to a read error. The chain couples TRBV7-2 to TRBJ1-4; D gene ambiguous. This CDR3 contains 14 residues. Germline loops: CDR1 SGHTA, CDR2 FQGNSA. The CDR3 here is CASSPGPTNEKRFF. CDR3 sequence (DNA): TGTGCCAGCAGCCCCGGGCCAACTAATGAAAAACGGTTTTTT.

In its sample, this clonotype was seen a few times. The chain links TRBV12-3 or TRBV12-4 to TRBJ2-1; unclear D gene. The CDR3 runs to 17 residues. With 0 bases removed from V and 6 bases from J, the gap between germline ends came to 18 bases. This CDR3 reads CASSLAGLQIRCNEQFF. In DNA form, the CDR3 reads TGTGCCAGCAGTTTAGCCGGGCTACAGATTCGTTGCAATGAGCAGTTCTTC.

This clonotype was picked up a small number of times. The V and J genes are TRBV21-1 and TRBJ2-1; the table's D call, TRBD2, has no DNA check behind it. TRBV21-1 is classified as a pseudogene. The CDR3 has 18 residues. The CDR3 sequence is CASSKARAGGRFTNEQFF. CDR3 sequence (DNA): TGTGCCAGCAGCAAAGCGCGAGCGGGGGGCCGATTCACAAATGAGCAGTTCTTC.

This clonotype was seen only a few times. The gene calls are TRBV7-2 and TRBJ1-2; no definite D call. Germline V gives CDR1 SGHTA, CDR2 FQGNSA. V lost 1 base, J lost 4 bases, and 25 bases lay in between. This CDR3 spans 19 amino acids. CDR3 DNA sequence: TGTGCCAGCAGCTTAGGACTTTGGGCTGCGCACCCTCGATCCTATGGCTACACCTTC. Protein sequence: CASSLGLWAAHPRSYGYTF.

This clonotype was recorded only once. The V and J genes are TRBV14 and TRBJ2-2; either TRBD1 or TRBD2 may supply D (5 bases each). The germline CDR1 and CDR2 sequences are SGHDN and FVKESK. The CDR3 sequence is 18 residues long. Trimming shortened V by 7 bases and J by 0 bases, and 21 bases separated the two germline ends. As DNA, the CDR3 is TGTGCCAGCAACCCCGGAGCGGTATTACAGGCGAACACCGGGGAGCTGTTTTTT. Translation: CASNPGAVLQANTGELFF. The complete variable domain, with remaining parts taken from reference TRBV14 and TRBJ2-2, reads EAGVTQFPSHSVIEKGQTVTLRCDPISGHDNLYWYRRVMGKEIKFLLHFVKESKQDESGMPNNRFLAERTGGTYSTLKVQPAELEDSGVYFCASNPGAVLQANTGELFFGEGSRLTVL.

This clonotype was picked up a small number of times. The chain is built from TRBV11-2 and TRBJ2-1; D perhaps matches TRBD1 (6 bases). The V end was cut by 3 bases, the J end by 5 bases, with 11 bases between. CDR3 size: 14 residues. The V gene's germline CDR1 is SGHAT and CDR2 FQNNGV. The CDR3 DNA is TGTGCCAGCAGCTTTAGCTGGACAGACAATGAGCAGTTCTTC. Translated, it gives CASSFSWTDNEQFF.